The TCR beta chain under discussion was sequenced for a study of T cell repertoires in ileal Crohn's disease. The germline gives CDR1 MNHEY, CDR2 SMNVEV (reference sequence). The CDR3 sequence is 14 residues long. TCRdb's table, derived via immunoSEQ multiplex PCR, lists solely in-frame clones and lacks some. This sample yields 6,800 or so clones, of which under 85% are seen a single time; about 2.8% belongs to the top ten. In regard to this clone: What it recognizes is unknown.

Overall study results and limits: Clonality above 26.8% at surgery always came with endoscopic recurrence. Compared with non-smokers, active smokers at surgery showed more clonal expansions.

The sequence came from an adult with Crohn's disease. Input material: ileal tissue. The chain links TRBV27 to TRBJ2-5, with D perhaps matching TRBD1 (5 bases). The J call could be wrong; TRBJ2-7 is a better fit for the DNA end. The DNA for the CDR3 is TGTGCCAGCAGTCCGTCAAGGGGCCCCTACGAGCAGTACTTC. It codes for CASSPSRGPYEQYF.